The clone carrying this TCR beta chain was observed once. Its antigen remains unknown. At survey level, the immunoSEQ assay was run in its v3.0 version. Assay: immunoSEQ multiplex PCR; the TCRdb copy retains only in-frame clones and omits some. The sample holds 42,000 or so clones, 85% seen once. These data come from a study of long-term antiretroviral therapy in people with HIV. Study-level findings and limits: Relative to control repertoires, HIV repertoires exhibited narrower CDR3 length ranges. Viral resistance, ART adherence and therapy changes all lacked available data. Clonal expansions arising prior to ART prevailed in the repertoire at every time point.

With 2 bases removed from V and 2 bases from J, the gap between germline ends came to 6 bases. Germline CDR1 reads KGHSH; CDR2 reads LQKENI. The CDR3 totals 13 residues. This receptor was identified in a woman in her fifties or sixties with HIV. The V gene is TRBV18, the J gene TRBJ1-2; a possible D gene is TRBD1 (5 bases). Sequences were derived from unsorted PBMCs, sampled 3.1 years after starting antiretroviral therapy. CDR3 sequence (DNA): TGTGCCAGCTCACCATCAGGGAACTATGGCTACACCTTC. This encodes CASSPSGNYGYTF. Full variable domain (missing parts from reference TRBV18 and TRBJ1-2): NAGVMQNPRHLVRRRGQEARLRCSPMKGHSHVYWYRQLPEEGLKFMVYLQKENIIDESGMPKERFSAEFPKEGPSILRIQQVVRGDSAAYFCASSPSGNYGYTFGSGTRLTVV.